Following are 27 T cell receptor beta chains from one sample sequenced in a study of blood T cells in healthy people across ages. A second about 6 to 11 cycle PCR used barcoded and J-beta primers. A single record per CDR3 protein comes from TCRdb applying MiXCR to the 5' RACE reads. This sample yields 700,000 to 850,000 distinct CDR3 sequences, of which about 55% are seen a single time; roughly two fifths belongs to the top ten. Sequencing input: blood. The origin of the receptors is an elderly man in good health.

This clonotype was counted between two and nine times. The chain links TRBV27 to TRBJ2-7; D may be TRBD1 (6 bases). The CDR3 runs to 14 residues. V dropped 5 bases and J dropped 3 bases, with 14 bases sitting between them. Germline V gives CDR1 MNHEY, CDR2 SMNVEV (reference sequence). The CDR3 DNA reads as TGTGCCAGCAGTATCACAGGGTCGGTCTACGAGCAGTACTTC. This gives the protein CASSITGSVYEQYF.

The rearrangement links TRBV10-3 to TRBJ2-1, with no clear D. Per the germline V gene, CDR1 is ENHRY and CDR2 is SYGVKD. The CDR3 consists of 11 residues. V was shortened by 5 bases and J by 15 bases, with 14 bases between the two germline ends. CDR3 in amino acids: CAISNQVRGFF. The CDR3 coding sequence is TGTGCCATCAGTAATCAGGTCCGCGGGTTCTTC.

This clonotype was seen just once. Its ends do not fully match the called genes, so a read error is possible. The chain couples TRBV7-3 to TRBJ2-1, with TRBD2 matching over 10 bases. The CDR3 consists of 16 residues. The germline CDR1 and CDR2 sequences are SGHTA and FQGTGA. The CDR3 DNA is TGTGCCAGCGGCTTAAGTCTAGCGGGAGCCAACAATGAGCAGTTCTTC. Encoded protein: CASGLSLAGANNEQFF.

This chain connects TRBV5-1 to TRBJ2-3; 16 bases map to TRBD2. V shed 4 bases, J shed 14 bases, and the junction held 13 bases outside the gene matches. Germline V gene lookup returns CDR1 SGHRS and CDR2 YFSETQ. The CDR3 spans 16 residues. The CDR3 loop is CASSEGTSGRVRYAYF. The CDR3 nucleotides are TGCGCCAGCAGCGAAGGGACTAGCGGGAGGGTCAGATACGCGTATTTT.

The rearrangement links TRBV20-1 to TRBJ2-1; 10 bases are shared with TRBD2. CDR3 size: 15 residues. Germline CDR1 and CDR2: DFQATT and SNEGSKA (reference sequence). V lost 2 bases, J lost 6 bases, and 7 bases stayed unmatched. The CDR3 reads CSARILAGAINEQFF. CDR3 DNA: TGCAGTGCTAGAATCCTAGCGGGAGCTATCAATGAGCAGTTCTTC.

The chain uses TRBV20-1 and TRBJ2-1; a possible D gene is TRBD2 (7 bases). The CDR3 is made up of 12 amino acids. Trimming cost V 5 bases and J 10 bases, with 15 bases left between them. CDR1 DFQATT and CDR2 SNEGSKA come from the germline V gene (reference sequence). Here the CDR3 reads CSACEGGREQFF. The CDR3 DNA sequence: TGCAGTGCTTGCGAGGGGGGGAGGGAGCAGTTCTTC.

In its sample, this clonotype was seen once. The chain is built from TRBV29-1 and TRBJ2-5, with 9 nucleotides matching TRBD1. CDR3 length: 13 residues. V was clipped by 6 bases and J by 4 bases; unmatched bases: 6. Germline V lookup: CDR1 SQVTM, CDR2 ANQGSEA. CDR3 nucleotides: TGCAGCGTCAACAGGGGGCTAGCAGAGACCCAGTACTTC. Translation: CSVNRGLAETQYF.

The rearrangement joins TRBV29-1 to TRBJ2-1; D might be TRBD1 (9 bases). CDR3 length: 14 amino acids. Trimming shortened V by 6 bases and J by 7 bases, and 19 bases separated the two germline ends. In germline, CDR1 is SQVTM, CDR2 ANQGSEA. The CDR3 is CSVGGGQGNNEQFF. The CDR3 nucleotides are TGCAGCGTCGGGGGGGGACAGGGTAATAATGAGCAGTTCTTC.

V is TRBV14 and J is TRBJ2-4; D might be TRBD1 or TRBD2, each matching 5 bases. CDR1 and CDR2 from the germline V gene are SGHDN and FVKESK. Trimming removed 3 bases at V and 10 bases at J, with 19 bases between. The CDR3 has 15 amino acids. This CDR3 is CASSQGSRDLNIQYF. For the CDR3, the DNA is TGTGCCAGCAGCCAGGGCTCAAGGGACCTGAATATTCAGTACTTC.

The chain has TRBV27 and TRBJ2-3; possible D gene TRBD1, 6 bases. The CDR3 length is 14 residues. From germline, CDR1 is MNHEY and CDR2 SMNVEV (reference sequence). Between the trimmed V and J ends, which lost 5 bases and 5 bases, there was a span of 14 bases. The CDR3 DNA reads TGTGCCAGCAGTCAGAGGACAGTTCAAGATACGCAGTATTTT. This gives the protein CASSQRTVQDTQYF.

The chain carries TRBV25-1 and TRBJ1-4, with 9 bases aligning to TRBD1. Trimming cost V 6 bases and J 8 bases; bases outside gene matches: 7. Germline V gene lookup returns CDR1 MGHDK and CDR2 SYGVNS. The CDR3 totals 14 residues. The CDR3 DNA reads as TGTGCCAGCAGCTACGGGACAGGGAAGGAAAAACTGTTTTTT. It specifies CASSYGTGKEKLFF.

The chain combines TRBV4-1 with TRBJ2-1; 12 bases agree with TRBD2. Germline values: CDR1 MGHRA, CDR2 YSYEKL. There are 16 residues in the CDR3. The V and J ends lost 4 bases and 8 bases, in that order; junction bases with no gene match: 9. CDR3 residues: CASSLVLAGGSDEQFF. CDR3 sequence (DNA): TGCGCCAGCAGCCTTGTCCTAGCGGGAGGGAGCGATGAGCAGTTCTTC.

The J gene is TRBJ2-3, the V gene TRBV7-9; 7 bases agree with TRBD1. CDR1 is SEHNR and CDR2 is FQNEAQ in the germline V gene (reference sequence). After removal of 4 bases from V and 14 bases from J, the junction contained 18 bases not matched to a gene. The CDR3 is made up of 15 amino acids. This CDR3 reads CASSSMREGDRYAYF. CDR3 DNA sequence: TGTGCCAGCAGCTCGATGAGGGAAGGGGACAGATACGCGTATTTT.

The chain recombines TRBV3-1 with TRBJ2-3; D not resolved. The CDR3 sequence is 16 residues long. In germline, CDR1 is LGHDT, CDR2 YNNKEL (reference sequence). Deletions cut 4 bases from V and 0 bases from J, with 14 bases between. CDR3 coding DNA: TGTGCCAGCAGCCGTTCTCGGAGCCCTAGCACAGATACGCAGTATTTT. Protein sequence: CASSRSRSPSTDTQYF.

The CDR3 sequence: CSARAMIAHNEQFF. The CDR3 DNA follows: TGCAGTGCTAGAGCAATGATAGCCCACAATGAGCAGTTCTTC. The rearrangement joins TRBV20-1 to TRBJ2-1, with no clear D. Trimming took off 1 base at V and 5 bases at J, with 12 bases between the two ends. Per germline, CDR1 DFQATT and CDR2 SNEGSKA (reference sequence). This CDR3 has 14 amino acids.

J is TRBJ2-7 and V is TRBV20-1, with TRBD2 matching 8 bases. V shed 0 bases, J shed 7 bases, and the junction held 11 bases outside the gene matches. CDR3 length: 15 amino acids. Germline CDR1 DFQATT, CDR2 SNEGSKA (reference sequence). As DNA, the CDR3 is TGCAGTGCTAGAGATCCGAAAGCGGGAGTAAGAGAGCAGTACTTC. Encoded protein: CSARDPKAGVREQYF.

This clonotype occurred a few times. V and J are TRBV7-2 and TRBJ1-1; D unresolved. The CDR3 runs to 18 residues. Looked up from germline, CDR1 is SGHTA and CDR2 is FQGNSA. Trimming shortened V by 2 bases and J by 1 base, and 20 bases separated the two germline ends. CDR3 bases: TGTGCCAGCAGCTTAACGATAGGTGGGCTTAGGGCGAACACTGAAGCTTTCTTT. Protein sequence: CASSLTIGGLRANTEAFF.

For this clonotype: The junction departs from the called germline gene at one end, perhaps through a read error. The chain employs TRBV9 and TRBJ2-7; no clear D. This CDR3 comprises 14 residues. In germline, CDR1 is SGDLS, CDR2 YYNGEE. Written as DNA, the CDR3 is TGTGCCAGCTGCGTAGCCGGGTTGGGCTACGAGCAGTACTTC. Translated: CASCVAGLGYEQYF.

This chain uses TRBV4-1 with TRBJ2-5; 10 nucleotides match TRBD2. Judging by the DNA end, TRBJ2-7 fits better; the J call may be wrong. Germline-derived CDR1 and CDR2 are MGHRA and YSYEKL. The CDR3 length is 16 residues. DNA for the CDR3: TGCGCCAGCAGCCAACGATTCCTAGCGGGAGACTACGAGCAGTACTTC. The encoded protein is CASSQRFLAGDYEQYF.

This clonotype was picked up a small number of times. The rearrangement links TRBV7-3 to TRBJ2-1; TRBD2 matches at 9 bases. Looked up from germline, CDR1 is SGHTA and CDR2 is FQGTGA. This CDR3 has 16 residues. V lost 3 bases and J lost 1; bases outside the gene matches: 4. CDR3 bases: TGTGCCAGCAGCTTCAGACTAGCGGCATCCTACAATGAGCAGTTCTTC. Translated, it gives CASSFRLAASYNEQFF.

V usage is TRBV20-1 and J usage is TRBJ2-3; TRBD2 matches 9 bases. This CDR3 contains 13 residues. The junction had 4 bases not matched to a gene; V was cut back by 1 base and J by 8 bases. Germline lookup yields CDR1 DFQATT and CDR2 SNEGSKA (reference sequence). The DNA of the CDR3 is TGCAGTGCTAGAGTAATAGCGGGAGTTACGCAGTATTTT. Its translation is CSARVIAGVTQYF.

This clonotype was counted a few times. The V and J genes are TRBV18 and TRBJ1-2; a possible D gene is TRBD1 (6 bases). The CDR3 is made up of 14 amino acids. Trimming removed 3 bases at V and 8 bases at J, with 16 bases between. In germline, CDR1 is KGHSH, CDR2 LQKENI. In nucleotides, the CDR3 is TGTGCCAGCTCACCCGGACACAGGGTTGGGGGCTACACCTTC. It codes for CASSPGHRVGGYTF.

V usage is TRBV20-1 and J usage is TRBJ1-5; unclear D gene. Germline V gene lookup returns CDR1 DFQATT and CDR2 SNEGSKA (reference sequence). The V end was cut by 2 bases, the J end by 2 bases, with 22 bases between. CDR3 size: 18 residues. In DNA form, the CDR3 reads TGCAGTGCTAGACCCTTACGTCCTGGAGGATTGGGCAATCAGCCCCAGCATTTT. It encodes CSARPLRPGGLGNQPQHF.

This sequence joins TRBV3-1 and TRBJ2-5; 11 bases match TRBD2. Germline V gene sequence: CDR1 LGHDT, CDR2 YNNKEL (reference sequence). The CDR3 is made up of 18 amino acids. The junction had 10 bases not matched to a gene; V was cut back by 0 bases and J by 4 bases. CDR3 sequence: CASSQEGSTSGRSETQYF. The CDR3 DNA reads TGTGCCAGCAGCCAAGAAGGATCTACTAGCGGGAGATCAGAGACCCAGTACTTC.

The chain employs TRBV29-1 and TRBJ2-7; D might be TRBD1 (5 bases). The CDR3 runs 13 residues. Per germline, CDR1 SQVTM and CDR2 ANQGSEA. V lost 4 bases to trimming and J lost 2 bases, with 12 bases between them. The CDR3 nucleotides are TGCAGCGTTGGTCACCAGGGAACCTACGAGCAGTACTTC. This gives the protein CSVGHQGTYEQYF.

CDR3 loop: CATSADRGLEQYF. CDR3 DNA sequence: TGTGCCACCAGCGCGGACAGGGGTCTCGAGCAGTACTTC. This chain joins TRBV15 and TRBJ2-4; 9 bases are shared with TRBD1. TRBJ2-7 explains the end of the DNA better; the J call may be wrong. Germline lookup yields CDR1 LNHNV and CDR2 YYDKDF (reference sequence). This CDR3 region has 13 residues.

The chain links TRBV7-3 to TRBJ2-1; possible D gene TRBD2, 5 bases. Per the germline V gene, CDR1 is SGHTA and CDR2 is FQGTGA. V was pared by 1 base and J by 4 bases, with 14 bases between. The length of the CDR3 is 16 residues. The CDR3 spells CASSLNAAEPYNEQFF. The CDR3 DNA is TGTGCCAGCAGCTTAAATGCAGCGGAACCATACAATGAGCAGTTCTTC.